What follows is one T cell receptor beta chain and its context. This PCR relied on a set of 60 Vbeta primers and 13 Jbeta primers. Sequenced by immunoSEQ multiplex PCR; TCRdb stores in-frame clones only, minus some. The table shows around 130,000 clones, with roughly 74% occurring only once. This specimen comes from a study of cytomegalovirus exposure and HLA in healthy donors. Trimming shortened V by 3 bases and J by 4 bases, and 4 bases separated the two germline ends. The CDR3 is made up of 11 amino acids. CDR1 is SQVTM and CDR2 is ANQGSEA in the germline V gene. The source material was PBMCs. The clonotype comes from a woman between 45 and 65 years old in good health and CMV-seropositive. The V gene is TRBV29-1, the J gene TRBJ2-1; D is unresolved. CDR3 DNA: TGCAGCGTTGATCGGTACAATGAGCAGTTCTTC. Translated: CSVDRYNEQFF.